One and the same sample provided the 20 T cell receptor beta chains below, sequenced in a study of glioma-infiltrating T cells. TCR alpha and beta CDR3 regions were amplified from RNA using iRepertoire nested multiplex PCR. TCRdb passed the multiplex PCR reads through MiXCR, listing each CDR3 protein once. The sample has approximately 93,000 distinct CDR3 sequences, 35% to 45% seen once. The sequenced sample was glioma tissue, nonneoplastic brain tissue, or PBMCs (not recorded which). The source of these receptors is a human donor with low-grade glioma or glioblastoma, undergoing nonglioma brain surgery, or in good health (not recorded which).

The chain joins TRBV18 to TRBJ2-7; 11 bases match TRBD2. The CDR3 spans 17 residues. Per the germline V gene, CDR1 is KGHSH and CDR2 is LQKENI. The V and J ends lost 5 bases and 5 bases, in that order; junction bases with no gene match: 14. This chain's CDR3 is CASSTERDSGGANEQYF. The CDR3 nucleotides read TGTGCCAGCTCAACAGAACGAGATAGCGGGGGGGCAAACGAGCAGTACTTC.

Points on this clonotype: As the CDR3 is not closed by the conserved phenylalanine or tryptophan, this likely results from a read error. The chain links TRBV7-9 to TRBJ1-1, with D tentatively TRBD1 (5 bases). This CDR3 spans 13 amino acids. CDR1 SEHNR and CDR2 FQNEAQ come from the germline V gene (reference sequence). CDR3 sequence: CASSLIGTTEAFL. DNA of the CDR3: TGTGCAAGCAGCTTAATAGGGACCACTGAAGCTTTCCTT.

The chain combines TRBV6-2 or TRBV6-3 with TRBJ2-7, with TRBD1 identical over 9 bases. J was trimmed by 2 bases and V by 6 bases; bases with no gene match: 2. Germline V gives CDR1 MNHEY, CDR2 SVGEGT. The CDR3 has 13 residues. CDR3 DNA: TGTGCCAGCAGGGACAGGGGAACCTACGAGCAGTACTTC. Translated, it gives CASRDRGTYEQYF.

About this clonotype: One junction end does not reproduce the germline sequence, and a read error may be involved. This chain links TRBV7-9 with TRBJ1-6; possible D gene TRBD1, 5 bases. Germline V gene data show CDR1 as SEHNR and CDR2 as FQNEAQ (reference sequence). This CDR3 is built from 15 residues. The CDR3 DNA is TGTGCCAGTTGGGACCGGGGCCCGGTCGTGGCACCCCTCTACTTT. It is translated as CASWDRGPVVAPLYF.

This clonotype was seen repeatedly, ten times or more. The rearrangement joins TRBV2 to TRBJ1-2; maybe TRBD1 (5 bases). The V end was cut by 9 bases, the J end by 1 base, with 21 bases between. CDR1 SNHLY and CDR2 FYNNEI come from the germline V gene. This CDR3 is built from 16 residues. CDR3 amino acids: CASPTSAGRNNYGYTF. Written as DNA, the CDR3 is TGTGCCAGTCCAACTTCCGCGGGACGGAATAACTATGGCTACACCTTC.

J is TRBJ2-3 and V is TRBV7-9, with 8 bases matching TRBD1. Unmatched junction bases numbered 15, after V lost 5 bases and J lost 5 bases. Germline V gene sequence: CDR1 SEHNR, CDR2 FQNEAQ (reference sequence). This CDR3 has 17 residues. The CDR3 DNA reads TGTGCCAGCAGCGCGACCTTAGGACAGGGCCTAAAAGATACGCAGTATTTT. Amino acids: CASSATLGQGLKDTQYF.

Concerning this clonotype itself: This may arise from a read error, as a much more abundant clone is one base away. J is TRBJ2-1 and V is TRBV3-1, with 9 nucleotides matching TRBD2. CDR3 length equals 16 residues. The V and J ends lost 2 bases and 8 bases, in that order; junction bases with no gene match: 10. Germline V gene data show CDR1 as LGHDT and CDR2 as YNNKEL (reference sequence). CDR3 sequence (DNA): TGTGCCAGCAGCCAAAAAGCGGGAGGTTCGTACGATGAGCAGTTCTTC. It codes for CASSQKAGGSYDEQFF.

This clonotype was recorded many times. The CDR3 sequence: CATSKNRDSFYEQYF. Written as DNA, the CDR3 is TGTGCCACCAGCAAAAACCGGGACAGTTTCTACGAGCAGTACTTC. This sequence joins TRBV15 and TRBJ2-7; 7 bases match TRBD1. The CDR3 sequence is 15 residues long. V dropped 4 bases and J dropped 3; count of bases not matched to a gene: 9. CDR1 LNHNV and CDR2 YYDKDF come from the germline V gene (reference sequence). The full variable domain, completed using reference TRBV15 and TRBJ2-7, is DAMVIQNPRYQVTQFGKPVTLSCSQTLNHNVMYWYQQKSSQAPKLLFHYYDKDFNNEADTPDNFQSRRPNTSFCFLDIRSPGLGDTAMYLCATSKNRDSFYEQYFGPGTRLTVT.

This clonotype was seen ten or more times. This chain links TRBV5-4 with TRBJ2-3; TRBD1 aligns across 7 bases. From germline, CDR1 is SGHNT and CDR2 YYREEE (reference sequence). V was pared by 4 bases and J by 0 bases, with 5 bases of the junction left unmatched. The CDR3 totals 15 residues. The CDR3 sequence is CASSIQGTSTDTQYF. DNA of the CDR3: TGTGCCAGCAGCATACAGGGGACCAGCACAGATACGCAGTATTTT.

This clonotype was observed at least ten times. This CDR3 reads CATRRTGAPEAFF. The CDR3 DNA reads TGTGCCACCAGGAGGACAGGGGCTCCTGAAGCTTTCTTT. V is TRBV24-1 and J is TRBJ1-1, with TRBD1 matching over 9 bases. This CDR3 comprises 13 residues. The V segment lost 7 bases and the J segment 6 bases; nucleotides outside the gene matches: 5. CDR1 and CDR2 from the germline V gene are KGHDR and SFDVKD.

Concerning this clonotype itself: At one end the junction does not follow the germline gene, possibly because of a read error. The rearrangement links TRBV4-1 to TRBJ1-5; a weak D match, TRBD1 (6 bases). In germline, CDR1 is MGHRA, CDR2 YSYEKL. The CDR3 loop spans 12 amino acids. The CDR3 reads CASTRDNKPQHF. The DNA of the CDR3 is TGCGCCAGCACCAGGGACAATAAGCCCCAGCATTTT.

This clonotype was found many times. The J gene is TRBJ2-7, the V gene TRBV18, with a possible D match to TRBD1 (6 bases). The CDR3 runs to 17 residues. V was clipped by 1 base and J by 0 bases, with 16 bases between them. Germline lookup yields CDR1 KGHSH and CDR2 LQKENI. CDR3 protein: CASSPQAYRVSSYEQYF. CDR3 in DNA: TGTGCCAGCTCACCACAAGCCTACAGGGTTAGCTCCTACGAGCAGTACTTC. The variable domain in full, with the rest retrieved from reference TRBV18 and TRBJ2-7, is NAGVMQNPRHLVRRRGQEARLRCSPMKGHSHVYWYRQLPEEGLKFMVYLQKENIIDESGMPKERFSAEFPKEGPSILRIQQVVRGDSAAYFCASSPQAYRVSSYEQYFGPGTRLTVT.

This clonotype came up a few times. The rearrangement uses TRBV2 and TRBJ2-7; D uncertain. The CDR3 runs to 11 residues. Germline V gives CDR1 SNHLY, CDR2 FYNNEI. V shed 3 bases and J shed 5 bases, with 5 bases lying between them. The CDR3 DNA sequence: TGTGCCAGCAGTGAGAGAGACGAGCAGTACTTC. It yields the protein CASSERDEQYF.

In its sample, this clonotype was seen many times. CDR3 protein: CASSQTVLETQYF. CDR3 sequence (DNA): TGTGCCAGTAGTCAGACAGTTTTGGAGACCCAGTACTTC. J is TRBJ2-5 and V is TRBV19; D perhaps matches TRBD1 (5 bases). The CDR3 spans 13 residues. Deletions cut 5 bases from V and 5 bases from J, with 12 bases between. Per germline, CDR1 LNHDA and CDR2 SQIVND (reference sequence).

This clonotype has at least ten counts. CDR3 residues: CASSLSRDRVGNEQFF. In nucleotides, the CDR3 is TGTGCCAGCAGCCTAAGCCGGGACAGGGTAGGCAATGAGCAGTTCTTC. The chain is built from TRBV4-2 and TRBJ2-1, with 9 bases lining up with TRBD1. CDR3 size: 16 residues. Per germline, CDR1 LGHNA and CDR2 YNFKEQ. Trimming cost V 4 bases and J 6 bases; bases outside gene matches: 10.

This clonotype was seen at least ten times. Here the CDR3 DNA reads TGTGCCAGCAGGACGCCAGGGAGCACTGAAGCTTTCTTT. Its protein is CASRTPGSTEAFF. The genes are TRBV7-2 and TRBJ1-1, with D possibly TRBD1 on 5 matching bases. V was trimmed by 6 bases and J by 4 bases, leaving 12 bases between them. The germline gives CDR1 SGHTA, CDR2 FQGNSA. The CDR3 loop spans 13 amino acids.

Turning to this clonotype: A read error is possible here, since a much larger clone lies one base away. V and J are TRBV5-1 and TRBJ2-7; D could derive from TRBD1 or TRBD2 (5 bases each). V lost 0 bases, J lost 2 bases, and 12 bases lay in between. Germline lookup yields CDR1 SGHRS and CDR2 YFSETQ. The CDR3 length is 15 residues. The CDR3 coding sequence is TGCGCCAGCAGCTTGGTTCAGCTGGGGGCCTACGAGCAGTACTTC. Residues: CASSLVQLGAYEQYF.

The genes are TRBV20-1 and TRBJ2-4, with D unresolved. This CDR3 region has 17 residues. V gave up 6 bases and J gave up 13 bases, with 34 bases separating them. Germline V gene data show CDR1 as DFQATT and CDR2 as SNEGSKA (reference sequence). The CDR3 nucleotides are TGCAGTGCGTTGATAGCTGGGTTCGGGCTATTCGGAGAGCCCCAGTACTTC. Protein: CSALIAGFGLFGEPQYF.

Note on this clonotype: A much larger clone is a single base away; this may be a read error. The chain combines TRBV5-4 with TRBJ2-5; D is ambiguous. Trimming pared 5 bases from V and 3 bases from J, leaving 11 bases between. The CDR3 is 13 amino acids. Germline assignment: CDR1 SGHNT and CDR2 YYREEE (reference sequence). CDR3 nucleotide sequence: TGTGCCAGCAGATTCGTCGGCAAAGAGACCCAGTACTTC. Protein: CASRFVGKETQYF.

The rearrangement uses TRBV5-4 and TRBJ1-1; no clear D. The CDR3 spans 12 residues. V was cut by 6 bases and J by 4 bases, with 10 bases left in between. Germline lookup yields CDR1 SGHNT and CDR2 YYREEE (reference sequence). Here the CDR3 reads CASISWRTEAFF. CDR3 DNA: TGTGCCAGCATCAGTTGGCGCACTGAAGCTTTCTTT.